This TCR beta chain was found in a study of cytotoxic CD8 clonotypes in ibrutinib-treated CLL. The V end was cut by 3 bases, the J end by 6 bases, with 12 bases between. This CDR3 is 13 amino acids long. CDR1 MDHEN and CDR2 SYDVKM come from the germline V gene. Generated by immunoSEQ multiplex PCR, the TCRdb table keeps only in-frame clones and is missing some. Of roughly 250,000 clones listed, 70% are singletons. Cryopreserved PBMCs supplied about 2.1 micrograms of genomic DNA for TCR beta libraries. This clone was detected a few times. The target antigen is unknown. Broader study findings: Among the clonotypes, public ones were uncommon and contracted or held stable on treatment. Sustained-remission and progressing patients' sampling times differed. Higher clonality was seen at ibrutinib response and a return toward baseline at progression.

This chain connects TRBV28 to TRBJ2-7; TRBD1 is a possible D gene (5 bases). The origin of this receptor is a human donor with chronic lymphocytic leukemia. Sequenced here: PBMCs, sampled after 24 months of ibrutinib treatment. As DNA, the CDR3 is TGTGCCAGCAGTTTTGATTGGGGCGTCGAGCAGTACTTC. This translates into CASSFDWGVEQYF.